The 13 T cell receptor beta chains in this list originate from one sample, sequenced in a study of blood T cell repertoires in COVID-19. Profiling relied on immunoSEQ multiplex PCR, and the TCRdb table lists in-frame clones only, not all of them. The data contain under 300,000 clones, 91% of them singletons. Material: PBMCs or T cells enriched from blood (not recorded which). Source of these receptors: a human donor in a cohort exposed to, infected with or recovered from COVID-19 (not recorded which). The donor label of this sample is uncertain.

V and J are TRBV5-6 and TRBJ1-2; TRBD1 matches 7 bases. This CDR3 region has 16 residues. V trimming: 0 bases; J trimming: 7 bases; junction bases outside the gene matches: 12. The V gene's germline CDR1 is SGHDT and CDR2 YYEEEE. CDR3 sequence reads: CASSLGRFRQGRGYTF. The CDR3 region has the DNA TGTGCCAGCAGCTTGGGACGGTTTCGACAGGGTCGTGGCTACACCTTC.

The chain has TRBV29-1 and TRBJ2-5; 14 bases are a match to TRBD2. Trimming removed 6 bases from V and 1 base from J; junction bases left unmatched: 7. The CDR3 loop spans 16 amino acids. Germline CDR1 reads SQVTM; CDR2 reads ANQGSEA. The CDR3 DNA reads TGCAGCGTCCTCGGGACTAGCGGGGGTTTCCAAGAGACCCAGTACTTC. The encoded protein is CSVLGTSGGFQETQYF.

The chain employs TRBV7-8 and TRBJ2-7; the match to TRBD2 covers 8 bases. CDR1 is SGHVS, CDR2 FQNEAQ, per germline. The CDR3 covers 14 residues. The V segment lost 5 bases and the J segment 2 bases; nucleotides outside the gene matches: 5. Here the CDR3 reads CASSTREGPYEQYF. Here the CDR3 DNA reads TGTGCCAGCAGCACCCGGGAGGGCCCCTACGAGCAGTACTTC.

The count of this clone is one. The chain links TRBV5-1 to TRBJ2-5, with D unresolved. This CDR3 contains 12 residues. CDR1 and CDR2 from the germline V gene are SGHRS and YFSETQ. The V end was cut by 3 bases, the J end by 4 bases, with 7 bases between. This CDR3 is CASSSTRETQYF. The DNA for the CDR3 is TGCGCCAGCAGCTCCACAAGAGAGACCCAGTACTTC.

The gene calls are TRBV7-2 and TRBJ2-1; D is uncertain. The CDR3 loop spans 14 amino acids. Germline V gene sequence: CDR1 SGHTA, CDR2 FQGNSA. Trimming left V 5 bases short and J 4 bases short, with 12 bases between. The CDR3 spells CASSLLTEYNEQFF. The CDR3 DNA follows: TGTGCCAGCAGCCTACTTACAGAATACAATGAGCAGTTCTTC.

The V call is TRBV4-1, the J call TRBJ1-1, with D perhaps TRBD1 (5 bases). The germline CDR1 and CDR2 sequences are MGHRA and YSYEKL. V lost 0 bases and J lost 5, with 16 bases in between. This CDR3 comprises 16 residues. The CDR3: CASSQELGGLGTEAFF. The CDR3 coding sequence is TGCGCCAGCAGCCAAGAATTGGGGGGGTTGGGGACTGAAGCTTTCTTT.

The CDR3 nucleotides are TGTGCCAGCAGCTATGAACCGGGAGCAAGGGATACGCAGTATTTT. Protein: CASSYEPGARDTQYF. V and J are TRBV7-2 and TRBJ2-3; the D gene is possibly TRBD2 (6 bases). CDR3 length: 15 amino acids. CDR1 and CDR2 from the germline V gene are SGHTA and FQGNSA. V was clipped by 4 bases and J by 6 bases, with 17 bases between them.

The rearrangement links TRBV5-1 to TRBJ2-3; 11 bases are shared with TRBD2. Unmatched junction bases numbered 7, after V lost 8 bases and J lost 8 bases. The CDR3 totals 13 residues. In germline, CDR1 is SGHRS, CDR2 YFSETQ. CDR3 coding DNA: TGCGCCAGTTATAGCGGGGGGGCGAGTACGCAGTATTTT. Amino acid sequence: CASYSGGASTQYF.

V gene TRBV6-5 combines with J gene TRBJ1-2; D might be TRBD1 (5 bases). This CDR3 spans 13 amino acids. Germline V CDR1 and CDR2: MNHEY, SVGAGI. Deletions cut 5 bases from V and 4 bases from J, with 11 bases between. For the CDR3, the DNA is TGTGCCAGCAGTAACCCGGGGGTCTATGGCTACACCTTC. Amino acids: CASSNPGVYGYTF.

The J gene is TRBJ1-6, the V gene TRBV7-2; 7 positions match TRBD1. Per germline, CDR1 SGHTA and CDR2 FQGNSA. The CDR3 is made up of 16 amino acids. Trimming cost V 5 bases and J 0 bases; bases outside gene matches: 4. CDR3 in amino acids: CASSAGGSSYNSPLHF. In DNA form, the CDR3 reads TGTGCCAGCAGCGCAGGGGGGAGCTCCTATAATTCACCCCTCCACTTT.

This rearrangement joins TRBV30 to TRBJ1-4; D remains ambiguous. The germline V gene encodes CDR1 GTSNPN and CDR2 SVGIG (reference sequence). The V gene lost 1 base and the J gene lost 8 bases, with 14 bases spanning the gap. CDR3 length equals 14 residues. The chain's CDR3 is CAWSGSRGGEKLFF. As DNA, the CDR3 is TGTGCCTGGAGTGGGTCCAGAGGCGGGGAAAAACTGTTTTTT.

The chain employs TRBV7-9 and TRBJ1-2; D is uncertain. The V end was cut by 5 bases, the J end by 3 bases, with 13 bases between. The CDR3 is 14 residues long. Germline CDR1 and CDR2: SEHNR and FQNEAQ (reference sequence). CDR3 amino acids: CASSAGPEDYGYTF. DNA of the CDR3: TGTGCCAGCAGCGCGGGCCCCGAGGACTATGGCTACACCTTC.

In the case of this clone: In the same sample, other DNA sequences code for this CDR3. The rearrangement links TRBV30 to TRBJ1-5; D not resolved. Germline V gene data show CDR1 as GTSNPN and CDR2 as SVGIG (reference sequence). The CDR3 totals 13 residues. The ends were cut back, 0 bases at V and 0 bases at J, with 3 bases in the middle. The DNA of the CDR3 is TGTGCCTGGAGTGTAGCTAGCAATCAGCCCCAGCATTTT. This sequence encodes CAWSVASNQPQHF.